This T cell receptor beta chain comes out of a study of graft-versus-host responses after intestinal transplantation (dated by TCRdb to the early 2020s). Background on the whole study: The transplants that recipients got were multivisceral, liver-intestinal, or isolated intestinal. Every recipient was given anti-thymocyte globulin induction, followed by roughly 3 years of maintenance tacrolimus and steroids. After intestinal transplantation, graft-versus-host and host-versus-graft alloreactive T cell clones were followed in the graft, circulation and bone marrow using bulk TCR-beta CDR3 sequencing. To identify alloreactive clones, pre-transplant mixed lymphocyte reaction products were sequenced and compared with unstimulated pre-transplant donor and recipient T cells. Of the 20 to 25 intestinal transplant recipients enrolled in the cohort, one of whom was a retransplant, a few patients without pretransplant specimens were excluded. Donor T cell macrochimerism was defined as a peak of at least 4% donor T cells among recipient peripheral blood mononuclear cells. Samples from a few later patients were sequenced in-house on an Illumina MiSeq with MiXCR processing rather than by the commercial service. Summary of the overall study and its limitations: Early after transplant, peak levels of circulating GvH clones were associated with declines in HvG clones. The relatively low number and heterogeneity of intestinal transplant patients limited the conclusions. GvH clones were found in recipient bone marrow, and some of the GvH clones appeared earlier in ileal mucosa or blood, which is consistent with an intestinal mucosal origin. High GvH to HvG T cell clonal ratios were observed in the allografts of patients with donor T cell macrochimerism.

The time point label on this specimen signifies: cells obtained before transplantation from donor or recipient. In mixed lymphocyte reactions, approximately 200,000 CFSE-labeled pre-transplant responders were plated with approximately 200,000 irradiated violet-dye-labeled stimulators and cultured for 5 to 6 days. After the mixed lymphocyte reaction, proliferating CD3+CD4+CFSE-low and CD3+CD8+CFSE-low responder cells were FACS-sorted on a BD Influx sorter. Of note for this clone: Nothing much larger sits one base from this clone, and base qualities are not available.

The germline ends are 10 bases apart after V is trimmed by 3 bases and J by 1 base. The CDR3 sequence holds 15 residues, the cysteine and phenylalanine included. The only DNA kept is the CDR3, 45 bases in frame from the first base. In the germline V gene (reference sequence), CDR1 corresponds to LNHDA and CDR2 to SQIVND. The library was produced with the immunoSEQ multiplex PCR assay. For most patients, genomic DNA was isolated with the Qiagen DNeasy Blood and Tissue Kit and shipped frozen to Adaptive Biotechnologies for TCR sequencing. For most patients, genomic DNA was subjected to high-throughput TCR-beta CDR3 sequencing by Adaptive Biotechnologies. Per the original workflow: TCR sequencing data for 18 patients were retrieved from Adaptive's ImmunoSEQ software; three other patients were processed with MiXCR and VDJtools. To correct CD4 versus CD8 sorting errors, sequences present in both subsets at a frequency ratio below 5:1 were removed. Because the origin of CDR3 nucleotide sequences shared between donor and recipient could not be assigned, those sequences were removed. Alloreactive clones required at least 2-fold expansion over unstimulated cells and minimum CFSE-low frequency of 0.002% (template counts) or 0.001% (read counts). Clones detected in sequenced pre-transplant spleen, lymph node, or MLR CFSE-low populations of the donor or recipient were defined as mappable. Cumulative frequency of alloreactive clones was calculated as a percentage of all sequences weighted by copy number. Here the immuneACCESS table is served through TCRdb, limited to in-frame sequences with V and J called. Missing clones are a known gap in these copies; in checked studies unresolved V genes cover under half, and the rest lacks a known reason. V and J calls and clone size are given by that table; D and trimming were obtained from the DNA. A total of 17,000 or so clones appear in this sample, around 41% of them only once. The leading ten clones occupy roughly 3.5% of the sample.

The sequence derives from a human patient who received an intestinal transplant. The sequence joins TRBV19 to TRBJ2-1, with no reliable assignment of the D segment. The source was alloreactive CD8+ T cells from a mixed lymphocyte reaction culture, collected before intestinal transplant. The cell subset or site label on this specimen signifies: CFSE-low proliferating T cells sorted from roughly six-day pre-transplant mixed lymphocyte reaction (GvH or HvG direction). The DNA sequence is as follows: TGTGCCAGTAGTATCGGCGCCATATCCTACAATGAGCAGTTCTTC. This sequence encodes CASSIGAISYNEQFF.